This is a list of T cell receptor beta chains from one sample in a study of human T cells and chemical hapten exposure. A single record per CDR3 protein comes from TCRdb applying MiXCR to the RACE reads. Among about 82,000 distinct CDR3 sequences, over 10% were seen once, and the ten largest hold roughly 5.7%. The sample was whole blood, taken in connection with sensitization to the hapten diphenylcyclopropenone (DPC). These receptors all come from a woman aged 50 to 60 with alopecia areata. Some clones in this sample may be carry-over from other donors' samples. Each CDR3 is given with its conserved first and last residue. A D gene is named only where the DNA matches it firmly. The listing skips clone size in some rows; elsewhere it reads once, few, many or a size class.

J gene,clone size,D gene,V gene,CDR3 protein,CDR3 DNA
TRBJ2-2,NA,TRBD2,TRBV11-3,CASSSTTGTSDTGELFF,TGTGCCAGCAGCTCGACTACCGGGACTAGCGACACCGGGGAGCTGTTTTTT
TRBJ2-7,few,NA,TRBV5-1,CASSFGGGTTYEQYF,TGCGCCAGCAGCTTCGGAGGGGGGACTACCTACGAGCAGTACTTC
TRBJ2-6,few,TRBD1,TRBV19,CASSAGTGSAGANVLTF,TGTGCCAGTAGCGCAGGGACAGGGTCAGCTGGGGCCAACGTCCTGACTTTC
TRBJ1-1,NA,NA,TRBV7-8,CASSWGGENTEAFF,TGTGCCAGCAGCTGGGGGGGGGAGAACACTGAAGCTTTCTTT
TRBJ1-1,many,NA,TRBV18,CASSQLQGAMNTEAFF,TGTGCCAGCTCTCAACTACAGGGAGCTATGAACACTGAAGCTTTCTTT
TRBJ1-4,few,TRBD1,TRBV12-3/TRBV12-4,CASKLTGGATNEKLFF,TGTGCCAGCAAACTGACAGGGGGAGCAACTAATGAAAAACTGTTTTTT
TRBJ2-1,many,NA,TRBV6-5,CASTINEQFF,TGTGCCAGCACGATTAATGAGCAGTTCTTC
TRBJ2-2,once,TRBD2,TRBV12-3/TRBV12-4,CTSRPGTSGNNTGELFF,TGTACCAGCAGACCCGGGACTAGCGGGAACAACACCGGGGAGCTGTTTTTT
TRBJ2-7,many,TRBD2,TRBV29-1,CSVAGTSGRNTYEQYF,TGCAGCGTCGCGGGGACTAGCGGGAGGAACACCTACGAGCAGTACTTC
TRBJ2-1,many,TRBD2,TRBV20-1,CSADSGSSYNEQFF,TGCAGTGCTGATAGCGGGAGCTCCTACAATGAGCAGTTCTTC
TRBJ2-1,NA,TRBD1,TRBV10-1,CASSGDSSYNEQFF,TGCGCCAGCAGTGGGGACAGCTCCTACAATGAGCAGTTCTTC
TRBJ2-5,many,NA,TRBV2,CATKTGISKETQYF,TGTGCCACGAAAACAGGGATCTCTAAAGAGACCCAGTACTTC
TRBJ2-3,NA,NA,TRBV29-1,CSWRGGDTQYF,TGCAGCTGGAGGGGGGGAGATACGCAGTATTTT
TRBJ2-1,NA,NA,TRBV27,CASSLGGRGGNEQFF,TGTGCCAGCAGTTTAGGAGGGCGAGGAGGCAATGAGCAGTTCTTC
TRBJ2-5,many,NA,TRBV29-1,CSVGGSGETQYF,TGCAGCGTCGGCGGGTCGGGAGAGACCCAGTACTTC
TRBJ1-1,many,NA,TRBV6-5,CASIPYGTVNTEAFF,TGTGCCAGCATTCCGTACGGGACGGTGAACACTGAAGCTTTCTTT
TRBJ1-1,once,TRBD1,TRBV7-2,CASRPQGAVVAFF,TGTGCCAGCAGACCTCAGGGGGCGGTTGTTGCTTTCTTT
TRBJ2-3,few,NA,TRBV3-1,CASSQDFSPDTQYF,TGTGCCAGCAGCCAAGATTTCAGCCCAGATACGCAGTATTTT
TRBJ2-5,few,NA,TRBV20-1,CSAKTSQETQYF,TGCAGTGCTAAGACTAGCCAAGAGACCCAGTACTTC
TRBJ2-7,NA,TRBD1,TRBV27,CASSLFTGTALAEQYF,TGTGCCAGCAGTCTGTTTACCGGGACAGCCTTGGCCGAGCAGTACTTC
TRBJ2-2,few,NA,TRBV3-1,CASSQDSAGRFPWTGELFF,TGTGCCAGCAGCCAAGATTCGGCAGGGCGATTCCCTTGGACCGGGGAGCTGTTTTTT
TRBJ2-1,NA,TRBD2,TRBV29-1,CSVEEASGETYNEQFF,TGCAGCGTTGAAGAGGCTAGCGGAGAAACCTACAATGAGCAGTTCTTC
TRBJ2-3,few,NA,TRBV7-2,CASSSPAVPNTDTQYF,TGTGCCAGCAGCTCCCCCGCGGTCCCTAACACAGATACGCAGTATTTT
TRBJ2-2,NA,NA,TRBV2,CASSEVVTGELFF,TGTGCCAGCAGTGAAGTAGTCACCGGGGAGCTGTTTTTT
TRBJ2-5,many,NA,TRBV20-1,CSARGVQETQYF,TGCAGTGCTAGGGGGGTACAAGAGACCCAGTACTTC
TRBJ2-6,NA,TRBD1,TRBV10-3,CATLDRAGANVLTF,TGTGCCACGTTAGACAGGGCTGGGGCCAACGTCCTGACTTTC
TRBJ2-1,many,NA,TRBV12-3/TRBV12-4,CASSAYNEQFF,TGTGCCAGCAGTGCCTACAATGAGCAGTTCTTC
TRBJ1-1,NA,NA,TRBV5-5,CASSPVSQGNTEAFF,TGTGCCAGCAGCCCCGTTTCACAGGGGAACACTGAAGCTTTCTTT
TRBJ2-4,NA,TRBD1,TRBV27,CASRQGRVQYF,TGTGCCAGCCGACAGGGCCGAGTTCAGTACTTC
TRBJ2-3,many,NA,TRBV11-3,CASSRGWGADTQYF,TGTGCCAGCAGTCGAGGCTGGGGGGCAGATACGCAGTATTTT
TRBJ1-4,NA,NA,TRBV20-1,CSASSGYNEKLFF,TGCAGTGCTAGCTCTGGGTATAATGAAAAACTGTTTTTT
TRBJ2-5,NA,NA,TRBV20-1,CSANLRPRGWETQYF,TGCAGTGCTAACCTGAGGCCCCGGGGGTGGGAGACCCAGTACTTC
TRBJ1-3,few,TRBD1,TRBV9,CASTHRDSSGNTIYF,TGTGCCAGCACCCACCGGGACAGCTCTGGAAACACCATATATTTT
TRBJ1-1,NA,NA,TRBV5-4,CASSWDRLGTEAFF,TGTGCCAGCAGCTGGGACCGGTTAGGCACTGAAGCTTTCTTT
TRBJ2-7,NA,TRBD1,TRBV9,CASSVQGAWNYEQYF,TGTGCCAGCAGCGTACAGGGGGCGTGGAACTACGAGCAGTACTTC
TRBJ2-1,many,NA,TRBV20-1,CSAREDYNEQFF,TGCAGTGCTAGAGAGGACTACAATGAGCAGTTCTTC
TRBJ1-1,many,NA,TRBV6-1,CASSEVITRANTEAFF,TGTGCCAGCAGTGAGGTAATCACCAGGGCGAACACTGAAGCTTTCTTT
TRBJ1-3,NA,TRBD1,TRBV30,CAWSLGQGAGNTIYF,TGTGCCTGGAGCCTCGGACAGGGGGCTGGAAACACCATATATTTT
TRBJ1-1,NA,NA,TRBV30,CAWSVRSPTEAFF,TGTGCCTGGAGTGTTCGTAGTCCCACTGAAGCTTTCTTT
TRBJ1-2,NA,NA,TRBV29-1,CSVEDRTENSYTF,TGCAGCGTTGAAGATAGGACAGAAAACAGTTACACCTTC
TRBJ2-3,many,NA,TRBV18,CASSPPGPDTQYF,TGTGCCAGCTCACCTCCAGGACCAGATACGCAGTATTTT
TRBJ1-5,NA,TRBD1,TRBV10-2,CASADRDNQPQHF,TGCGCCAGCGCCGACAGGGATAATCAGCCCCAGCATTTT
TRBJ2-1,many,NA,TRBV11-2,CASRGTFDYNEQFF,TGTGCCAGCAGGGGGACGTTTGACTACAATGAGCAGTTCTTC
TRBJ2-2,NA,NA,TRBV24-1,CATSDRGTTGELFF,TGTGCCACCAGTGACAGGGGTACCACCGGGGAGCTGTTTTTT
TRBJ1-2,NA,TRBD1,TRBV18,CASSPPGQAYSYTF,TGTGCCAGCTCACCACCGGGACAGGCTTATAGCTACACCTTC
TRBJ1-1,many,NA,TRBV12-5,CASGLYPPPGSTEAFF,TGTGCTAGTGGTTTGTATCCACCCCCGGGGAGTACTGAAGCTTTCTTT
TRBJ2-1,few,NA,TRBV9,CASSPRRDEQFF,TGTGCCAGCAGCCCCCGCAGGGATGAGCAGTTCTTC
TRBJ1-2,NA,NA,TRBV7-9,CASRQAFEGRGGYGYTF,TGTGCCAGCAGACAAGCCTTTGAGGGACGGGGCGGCTATGGCTACACCTTC
TRBJ2-7,many,NA,TRBV20-1,CSAREPRLYEQYF,TGCAGTGCTAGAGAGCCTAGACTTTACGAGCAGTACTTC
TRBJ1-2,few,NA,TRBV19,CASTGDGYTF,TGTGCCAGTACTGGGGATGGCTACACCTTC
TRBJ2-2,few,NA,TRBV5-4,CASSERDGLTFGELFF,TGTGCCAGCAGCGAACGAGACGGACTAACTTTCGGGGAGCTGTTTTTT
TRBJ2-1,few,NA,TRBV20-1,CSASKGAGNEQFF,TGCAGTGCTAGTAAGGGTGCCGGGAATGAGCAGTTCTTC
TRBJ2-2,few,NA,TRBV20-1,CSATTGGSTGELFF,TGCAGTGCTACGACCGGGGGCTCCACCGGGGAGCTGTTTTTT
TRBJ1-2,NA,TRBD1,TRBV18,CASSPSGTGGVGYTF,TGTGCCAGCTCACCGTCCGGGACAGGGGGAGTTGGCTACACCTTC
TRBJ1-3,NA,NA,TRBV12-3/TRBV12-4,CASSYGSGNTIYF,TGTGCCAGCAGTTACGGCTCTGGAAACACCATATATTTT
TRBJ2-5,many,TRBD2,TRBV20-1,CSVGTKETQYF,TGCAGTGTAGGGACTAAAGAGACCCAGTACTTC